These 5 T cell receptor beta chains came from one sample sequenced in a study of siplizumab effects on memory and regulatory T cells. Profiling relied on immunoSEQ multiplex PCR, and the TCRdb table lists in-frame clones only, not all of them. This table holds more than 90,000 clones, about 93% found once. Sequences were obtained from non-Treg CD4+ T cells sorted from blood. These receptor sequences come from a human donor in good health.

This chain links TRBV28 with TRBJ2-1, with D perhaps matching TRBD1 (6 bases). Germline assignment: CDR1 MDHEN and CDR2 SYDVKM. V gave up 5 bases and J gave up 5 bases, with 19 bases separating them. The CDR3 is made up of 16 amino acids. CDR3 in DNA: TGTGCCAGCAGTCCTTCTGGGGGCGGATTACACAATGAGCAGTTCTTC. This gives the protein CASSPSGGGLHNEQFF.

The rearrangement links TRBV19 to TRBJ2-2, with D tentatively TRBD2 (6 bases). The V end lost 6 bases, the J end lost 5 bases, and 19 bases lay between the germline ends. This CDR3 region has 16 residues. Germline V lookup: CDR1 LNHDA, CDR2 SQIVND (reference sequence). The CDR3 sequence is CASRDGTPLGTGELFF. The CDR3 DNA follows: TGTGCCAGTAGGGACGGGACTCCCCTGGGGACCGGGGAGCTGTTTTTT.

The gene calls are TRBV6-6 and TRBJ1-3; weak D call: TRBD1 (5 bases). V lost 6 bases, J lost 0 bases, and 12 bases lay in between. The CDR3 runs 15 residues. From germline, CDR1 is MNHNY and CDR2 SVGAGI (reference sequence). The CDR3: CASRNRQSSGNTIYF. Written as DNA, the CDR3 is TGTGCCAGCAGAAATCGACAGAGCTCTGGAAACACCATATATTTT.

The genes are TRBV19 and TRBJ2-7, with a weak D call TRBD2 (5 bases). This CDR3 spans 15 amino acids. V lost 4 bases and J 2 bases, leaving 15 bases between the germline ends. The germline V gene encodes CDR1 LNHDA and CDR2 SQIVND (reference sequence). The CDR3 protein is CASSTIRSGPYEQYF. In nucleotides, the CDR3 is TGTGCCAGTAGTACCATCAGGAGCGGACCCTACGAGCAGTACTTC.

The CDR3 region is CASSLDRTYEQYF. In DNA form, the CDR3 reads TGCGCCAGCAGCTTGGACAGGACCTACGAGCAGTACTTC. The V gene is TRBV5-1, the J gene TRBJ2-7; D may be TRBD1 (5 bases). The germline V gene has CDR1 SGHRS and CDR2 YFSETQ. V gave up 0 bases and J gave up 2 bases, with 6 bases separating them. This CDR3 comprises 13 residues.